This T cell receptor (beta chain) was observed in a study of blood T cells in healthy people across ages. Study in general: About one barcoded beta molecule was captured per two T cells (by template switching). Study-level findings and limits: What prevented conclusive comparison of naive and antigen-experienced cells was that PBMCs were unsorted.

A note on this clonotype: Its specificity is unknown.

This CDR3 comprises 14 residues. Trimming removed 2 bases at V and 13 bases at J, with 15 bases between. Germline CDR1 is MNHNS and CDR2 is SASEGT. The draw of peripheral blood yielded roughly 9.4 milliliters from each donor. A second roughly 6 to 11 cycle PCR used barcoded and J-beta primers. Each CDR3 protein is one row after TCRdb ran MiXCR on the 5' RACE reads. The table lists approximately 1.5 million distinct CDR3 sequences, 35% to 45% of them singletons. The sample taken for sequencing was blood. The J gene is TRBJ1-6, the V gene TRBV6-1; no clear D gene. The TCR sequence derives from a woman under 30 in good health. The CDR3 nucleotides read TGTGCCAGCAGTGAATCAAGACGGCTCTTCCCCCTCCACTTT. This codes for CASSESRRLFPLHF.